This T cell receptor beta chain was sequenced for a study of molecular identifiers for immune sequencing clone quantification. Study results and limitations: In cases of identical TCR molecules sharing a barcode, highly expanded clone sizes could be underestimated.

This clonotype was found many times. Its specificity is unknown. One entry per CDR3 protein results from TCRdb running MiXCR on the PCR reads. The data contain 70,000 to 95,000 distinct CDR3 sequences, around 19% of them seen just once; the ten biggest clones take up about 0.85%. Libraries from naive CD8 cells were generated from around 18,000 to 910,000 sorted cells (with 10%, 30% or 50% RNA). The junction had 7 bases not matched to a gene; V was cut back by 7 bases and J by 2 bases. The germline V gene has CDR1 WSHSY and CDR2 SAAADI. The CDR3 runs to 14 residues. The chain links TRBV10-2 to TRBJ2-5; the match to TRBD2 covers 7 bases. The receptor comes from a human donor in good health. Some libraries in this study had Jurkat cell RNA spiked in. The sample consisted of naive CD8+ T cells from blood, with Jurkat cell RNA spiked in. As for subset: FACS-sorted CD8+CD4-CCR7+CD45RA+ naive T cells. The CDR3 sequence is CASNAAGAQETQYF. Here the CDR3 DNA reads TGCGCCAGCAACGCGGCGGGAGCTCAAGAGACCCAGTACTTC.